This T cell receptor beta chain was identified in a study of T cell repertoires in cytomegalovirus infection. Germline loops: CDR1 SGHVS, CDR2 FQNEAQ. The V and J ends lost 2 bases and 4 bases respectively, with 14 bases between them. The CDR3 spans 15 residues. TCRdb re-called the reads with MiXCR, one entry per CDR3 protein. The sample lists tens of thousands of distinct CDR3 sequences, about 30% occurring once. This clonotype came up a few times. Its antigen is not known. The chain links TRBV7-8 to TRBJ1-2; D may be TRBD1 (6 bases). This TCR was sampled from a human donor in good health (CMV status not recorded). Some clones in this sample may be carry-over from other donors' samples. Sequenced material: CD8+ T cells from cultured PBMCs, taken from culture after CMV antigen stimulation. The DNA for the CDR3 is TGTGCCAGCAGCTTATTTGCGGGGGCAGGCTATGGCTACACCTTC. Translating gives CASSLFAGAGYGYTF.